This T cell receptor (beta chain) emerged from a study of CD8 T cells in ankylosing spondylitis. Study outcomes and limitations: What appeared characteristic of ankylosing spondylitis blood was a TCR beta motif of about eight highly homologous variants. Disease-linked clones had a CD8+ phenotype and relatively low frequency in peripheral blood.

This clonotype was observed many times. Antigen specificity is unknown. TCRdb ran MiXCR on the 5' RACE reads and lists one entry per CDR3 protein. The table lists hundreds of thousands of distinct CDR3 sequences, 20% to 30% of them singletons. This clonotype was obtained from a male donor with ankylosing spondylitis or in good health (not recorded which). Sequenced: blood, either unsorted or a sorted T cell fraction (not recorded which).

The CDR3 region is CASSFQGQPQHF. As DNA, the CDR3 is TGTGCCAGCAGTTTCCAAGGTCAGCCCCAGCATTTT. V gene TRBV12-3 or TRBV12-4 combines with J gene TRBJ1-5, with D unresolved. CDR3 length: 12 residues. With 3 bases removed from V and 6 bases from J, the gap between germline ends came to 6 bases.